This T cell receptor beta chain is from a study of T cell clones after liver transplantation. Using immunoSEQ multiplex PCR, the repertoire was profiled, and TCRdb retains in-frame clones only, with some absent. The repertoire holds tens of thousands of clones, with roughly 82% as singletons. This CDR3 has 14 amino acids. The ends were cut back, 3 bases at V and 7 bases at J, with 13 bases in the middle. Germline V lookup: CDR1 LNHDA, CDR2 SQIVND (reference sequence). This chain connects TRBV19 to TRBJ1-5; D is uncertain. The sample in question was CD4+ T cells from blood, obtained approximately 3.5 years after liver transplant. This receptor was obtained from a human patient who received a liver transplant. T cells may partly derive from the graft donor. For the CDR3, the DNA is TGTGCCAGTAGTATCCCCCCCTTCCGGCAGCCCCAGCATTTT. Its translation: CASSIPPFRQPQHF.